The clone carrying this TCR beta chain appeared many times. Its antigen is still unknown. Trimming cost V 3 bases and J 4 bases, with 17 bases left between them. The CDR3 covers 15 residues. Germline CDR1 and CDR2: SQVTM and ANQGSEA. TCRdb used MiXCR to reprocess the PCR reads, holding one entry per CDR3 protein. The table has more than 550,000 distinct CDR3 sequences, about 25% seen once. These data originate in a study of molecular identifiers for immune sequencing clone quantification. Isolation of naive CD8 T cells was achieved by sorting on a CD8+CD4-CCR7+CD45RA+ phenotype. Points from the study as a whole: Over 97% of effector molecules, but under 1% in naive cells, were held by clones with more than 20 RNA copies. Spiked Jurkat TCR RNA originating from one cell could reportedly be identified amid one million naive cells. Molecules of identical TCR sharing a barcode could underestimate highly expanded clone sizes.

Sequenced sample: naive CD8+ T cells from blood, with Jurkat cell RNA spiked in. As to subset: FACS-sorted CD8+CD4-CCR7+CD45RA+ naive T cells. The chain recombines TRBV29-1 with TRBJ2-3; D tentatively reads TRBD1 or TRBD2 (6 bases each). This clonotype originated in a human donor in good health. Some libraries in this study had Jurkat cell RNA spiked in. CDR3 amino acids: CSVDWGVRGSDTQYF. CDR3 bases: TGCAGCGTTGACTGGGGGGTCAGGGGTTCAGATACGCAGTATTTT.